These T cell receptor beta chains were read from a single sample in a study of CD8 T cells in ankylosing spondylitis. TCRdb re-derived calls from the 5' RACE reads in MiXCR, one entry per CDR3 protein. The top ten clones hold about 31% of a sample with 25,000 or so distinct CDR3 sequences, 7.9% of them seen once. Sequences were obtained from blood. The receptor set was obtained from a male donor with ankylosing spondylitis or in good health (not recorded which). CDR3s include the opening cysteine and the closing phenylalanine or tryptophan. Each record gives: J gene, V gene, clone size, D gene, CDR3 protein, CDR3 DNA. A D gene is named only where the DNA matches it firmly. Clone size is not always given. Where it is, it says once, few, many or a class for expanded clones.

J gene: TRBJ2-2
V gene: TRBV28
clone size: many
D gene: NA
CDR3 protein: CASSLVKTGSYTGELFF
CDR3 DNA: TGTGCCAGCAGTTTAGTTAAAACAGGGAGCTACACCGGGGAGCTGTTTTTT

J gene: TRBJ2-2
V gene: TRBV4-3
clone size: many
D gene: TRBD2
CDR3 protein: CASSPMTSGMNTGELFF
CDR3 DNA: TGCGCCAGCAGCCCAATGACTAGCGGGATGAACACCGGGGAGCTGTTTTTT

J gene: TRBJ1-6
V gene: TRBV7-9
clone size: NA
D gene: TRBD1
CDR3 protein: CASSERTGENSPLHF
CDR3 DNA: TGTGCCAGCAGCGAACGGACAGGGGAAAATTCACCCCTCCACTTT

J gene: TRBJ2-5
V gene: TRBV7-2
clone size: few
D gene: NA
CDR3 protein: CASSLDRYQETQYF
CDR3 DNA: TGTGCCAGCAGCTTGGACCGGTACCAAGAGACCCAGTACTTC

J gene: TRBJ1-5
V gene: TRBV19
clone size: few
D gene: NA
CDR3 protein: CASSGRTGNQPQHF
CDR3 DNA: TGTGCCAGTAGTGGGAGGACAGGCAATCAGCCCCAGCATTTT

J gene: TRBJ2-1
V gene: TRBV20-1
clone size: many
D gene: TRBD2
CDR3 protein: CSALRTSGYNEQFF
CDR3 DNA: TGCAGTGCCCTCCGGACTAGCGGTTACAATGAGCAGTTCTTC

J gene: TRBJ1-1
V gene: TRBV5-5
clone size: NA
D gene: NA
CDR3 protein: CASRGTEAFF
CDR3 DNA: TGTGCCAGCAGGGGCACTGAAGCTTTCTTT

J gene: TRBJ1-5
V gene: TRBV12-3/TRBV12-4
clone size: many
D gene: NA
CDR3 protein: CASSFGQIGSPNQPQHF
CDR3 DNA: TGTGCCAGCAGTTTCGGACAAATAGGCAGCCCCAATCAGCCCCAGCATTTT

J gene: TRBJ2-2
V gene: TRBV7-9
clone size: many
D gene: NA
CDR3 protein: CASSSTKANTGELFF
CDR3 DNA: TGTGCCAGCAGCAGTACAAAAGCGAACACCGGGGAGCTGTTTTTT

J gene: TRBJ2-4
V gene: TRBV4-1
clone size: NA
D gene: TRBD2
CDR3 protein: CASSQGGGRNIQYF
CDR3 DNA: TGCGCCAGCAGCCAAGGGGGGGGACGGAACATTCAGTACTTC

J gene: TRBJ2-1
V gene: TRBV4-2
clone size: NA
D gene: NA
CDR3 protein: CASSPPGSNEQFF
CDR3 DNA: TGTGCCAGCAGCCCCCCCGGGTCGAATGAGCAGTTCTTC

J gene: TRBJ2-7
V gene: TRBV19
clone size: few
D gene: TRBD1
CDR3 protein: CASSIEDRADEQYF
CDR3 DNA: TGTGCCAGTAGTATCGAGGACAGGGCCGACGAGCAGTACTTC

J gene: TRBJ1-1
V gene: TRBV20-1
clone size: few
D gene: NA
CDR3 protein: CSARDWASMNTEAFF
CDR3 DNA: TGCAGTGCTAGAGATTGGGCCAGCATGAACACTGAAGCTTTCTTT

J gene: TRBJ1-1
V gene: TRBV6-2/TRBV6-3
clone size: many
D gene: NA
CDR3 protein: CASSYLPGEMNTEAFF
CDR3 DNA: TGTGCCAGCAGTTACCTCCCCGGGGAGATGAACACTGAAGCTTTCTTT

J gene: TRBJ2-2
V gene: TRBV5-5
clone size: few
D gene: TRBD1
CDR3 protein: CASRLRQGSTGELFF
CDR3 DNA: TGTGCCAGCAGACTAAGACAGGGGAGTACCGGGGAGCTGTTTTTT

J gene: TRBJ2-5
V gene: TRBV11-2
clone size: many
D gene: NA
CDR3 protein: CASSLVPGQETQYF
CDR3 DNA: TGTGCCAGCAGCTTAGTTCCCGGGCAAGAGACCCAGTACTTC

J gene: TRBJ2-3
V gene: TRBV7-2
clone size: few
D gene: NA
CDR3 protein: CASSFADTQYF
CDR3 DNA: TGTGCCAGCAGCTTTGCCGATACGCAGTATTTT

J gene: TRBJ2-2
V gene: TRBV6-2/TRBV6-3
clone size: few
D gene: TRBD1
CDR3 protein: CASTISTGGGGELFF
CDR3 DNA: TGTGCCAGCACCATTTCGACAGGGGGCGGCGGGGAGCTGTTTTTT

J gene: TRBJ2-7
V gene: TRBV27
clone size: many
D gene: NA
CDR3 protein: CASSFWRKHGYEQYF
CDR3 DNA: TGTGCCAGCAGTTTCTGGCGAAAACACGGCTACGAGCAGTACTTC

J gene: TRBJ1-1
V gene: TRBV7-9
clone size: many
D gene: NA
CDR3 protein: CASSTQSGPTEAFF
CDR3 DNA: TGTGCCAGCAGCACCCAAAGTGGGCCCACTGAAGCTTTCTTT

J gene: TRBJ1-1
V gene: TRBV28
clone size: many
D gene: NA
CDR3 protein: CASSLRGTEAFF
CDR3 DNA: TGTGCCAGCAGTTTACGGGGCACTGAAGCTTTCTTT

J gene: TRBJ2-7
V gene: TRBV12-3/TRBV12-4
clone size: medium-sized
D gene: TRBD2
CDR3 protein: CASSLSTSGAPSSYEQYF
CDR3 DNA: TGTGCCAGCAGTTTGAGTACTAGCGGGGCACCGAGCTCCTACGAGCAGTACTTC

J gene: TRBJ2-3
V gene: TRBV7-2
clone size: many
D gene: NA
CDR3 protein: CASRSGRTDTQYF
CDR3 DNA: TGTGCCAGCAGATCCGGGCGCACAGATACGCAGTATTTT

J gene: TRBJ1-2
V gene: TRBV18
clone size: NA
D gene: NA
CDR3 protein: CASSPPWGVDGYTF
CDR3 DNA: TGTGCCAGCTCACCACCATGGGGAGTCGACGGCTACACCTTC

J gene: TRBJ2-1
V gene: TRBV29-1
clone size: NA
D gene: NA
CDR3 protein: CSGRDPYNEQFF
CDR3 DNA: TGCAGCGGCCGGGACCCCTACAATGAGCAGTTCTTC

J gene: TRBJ2-7
V gene: TRBV7-9
clone size: many
D gene: NA
CDR3 protein: CASSPGAAYDNEQYF
CDR3 DNA: TGTGCCAGCAGCCCCGGGGCCGCGTATGATAACGAGCAGTACTTC

J gene: TRBJ2-5
V gene: TRBV7-9
clone size: NA
D gene: NA
CDR3 protein: CASSFDGYQETQYF
CDR3 DNA: TGTGCCAGCAGCTTCGACGGGTACCAAGAGACCCAGTACTTC

J gene: TRBJ2-2
V gene: TRBV27
clone size: NA
D gene: NA
CDR3 protein: CASSLLRGTTGELFF
CDR3 DNA: TGTGCCAGCAGTTTGCTTCGGGGGACCACCGGGGAGCTGTTTTTT